This T cell receptor (beta chain) was obtained from a study of shared clonotypes between healthy human individuals. V was shortened by 2 bases and J by 5 bases, with 9 bases between the two germline ends. The CDR3 covers 13 residues. CDR1 is SGDLS, CDR2 YYNGEE, per germline. Notes on the study in general: Generally, naive subsets came out with larger estimated richness than memory subsets. Since donors were few, the genetic and exposure-history diversity represented was limited.

Clones were sequenced by immunoSEQ multiplex PCR, and TCRdb holds only the in-frame ones, with some missing. Among about 990,000 clones listed, 78% were seen once. Points on this clone: Its matching antigen is unknown.

V and J are TRBV9 and TRBJ2-3; D is ambiguous. The origin of this receptor is a young man in good health. Some clones in this sample may be carry-over from other donors' samples. Source material: memory CD4+ T cells from PBMCs. Documented subset: CD45RA-negative fraction. The chain's CDR3 is CASSVPGIDTQYF. CDR3 DNA sequence: TGTGCCAGCAGCGTCCCAGGTATAGATACGCAGTATTTT.